This T cell receptor beta chain was profiled in a study of vaccination effects on CD4 cells after COVID-19 (dated 2022 in TCRdb). Context from the whole study: Each participant received two doses of an mRNA SARS-CoV-2 vaccine, either BNT162b2 or mRNA-1273. Cultures from other donors in the study were sequenced using the Oncomine TCR Beta short-read assay on an Illumina iSeq 100. The study compared SARS-CoV-2 spike-specific CD4+ TCR repertoires before and after mRNA vaccination in COVID-19 convalescent patients and infection-naive vaccine recipients. A total of ten to eleven COVID-19 convalescent patients and a handful of SARS-CoV-2-naive healthy vaccine recipients were included in the full study.

The library was built by means of the immunoSEQ multiplex PCR assay. DNA from the cultured and isolated CD4+ T cells underwent TCR beta CDR3 sequencing. In the authors' own workflow: Non-productive TCR sequences were discarded, and reads were trimmed to the CDR3 region, with only CDR3s of 7 or more amino acids retained. Antigen-specific clonotypes were identified with the MANAFEST web app by comparing expansion in peptide wells against reference cultures. To count as positive, a clone had to show expansion at FDR<0.05 compared with the reference and with all other wells, an odds ratio above 5, and a frequency above 0.1% in two replicate wells. Clonotypes significantly expanded in SARS-CoV-2 spike wells and in at least one common cold coronavirus spike condition were defined as cross-reactive. CDR3 similarity was assessed by Levenshtein distance using the stringdist R package, and unrooted trees were constructed with ape in R 3.6.1. In its TCRdb copy, this immuneACCESS table keeps in-frame sequences only and misses some clones. Where compared with another copy, unresolved V genes explain less than half of these, and the others have no known cause. The V and J calls and clone size were taken over from that table, and D and trimming were inferred from the DNA. This sample comprises about 60,000 clones, roughly four fifths of them detected only once. About 2.5% of the sample is held by the ten biggest clonotypes.

General findings and caveats noted by the study authors: Among healthy vaccine recipients, nearly all vaccine-induced clones were SARS-CoV-2 mono-reactive, and just 1 of 255 was cross-reactive with common cold coronaviruses. The study was limited by a small number of convalescent patients and lacked early post-infection timepoints. At late post-vaccination timepoints, both infection-induced and vaccine-induced clones showed marked clonal contraction, consistent with waning T cell responses.

The CDR3 measures 14 amino acids from cysteine to phenylalanine. Solely the CDR3 DNA is kept, with 42 bases framed from the first base. Trimming takes 11 bases off V and 0 bases off J; junction bases not matched to a gene: 7. CDR1 ENHRY and CDR2 SYGVKD were looked up in the germline V gene. In the ViraFEST assay, PBMC were stimulated with viral peptide pools, and antigen-specific CD4+ T cell clonotypes were then identified by expansion using TCR sequencing. After about 9 days of culture, CD4+ T cells were isolated with the EasySep CD4+ T cell isolation kit. The absence of prior SARS-CoV-2 infection in healthy vaccine recipients was confirmed by negative nucleocapsid antibodies before and after vaccination. Each well held around 1.9 million PBMC cultured in IMDM containing 5% human AB serum, 9 to 10 IU/ml IL-2 and gentamicin, along with approximately 10 ug/ml peptides. Half of the culture medium was replaced with fresh IL-2-containing medium on days 3 and 7. Unless noted otherwise, every peptide stimulation condition was cultured in triplicate wells. PBMC were separated from whole blood using Ficoll-Paque Plus gradient centrifugation and were then either cryopreserved at -140C or used fresh. Overlapping peptide pools spanned the spike proteins of SARS-CoV-2 and the common cold coronaviruses HCoV-NL63, HCoV-OC43 and HCoV-229E. The QIAamp micro DNA kit was used to extract genomic DNA from the cultured CD4+ T cells.

Comments on this clone: Its target antigen remains unknown. No base quality information exists; no much larger clone differs at one position.

Recombination linked TRBV10-3 to TRBJ2-1, with TRBD2 identical over 7 junction bases. The specimen comprised CD4+ T cells from PBMCs cultured with HCoV-229E spike peptides, sampled before COVID-19 vaccination. What the cell subset or site label conveys for this sample: HCoV-229E spike overlapping peptide pool stimulation. This sequence originates from a human donor who received a COVID-19 vaccine. The CDR3 has the sequence CASAGESSYNEQFF. Here is the DNA: TGTGCCTCGGCGGGGGAGAGCTCCTACAATGAGCAGTTCTTC.